This entry concerns a single TCR beta chain. The antigen is unknown. Libraries were prepared by immunoSEQ multiplex PCR; TCRdb keeps only in-frame clonotypes and omits some of them. The table includes around 80,000 clones, 75% to 90% detected once. This entry is derived from a study of radiotherapy plus CTLA-4 blockade in lung cancer. In the study overall: For 18% of patients, objective responses occurred, and approximately 33% had disease control. Findings and limits, study-wide: Expansion of tumor-derived TCR clones was observed in blood after radiotherapy plus ipilimumab. According to reports, early shifts in blood T cell clones, alongside interferon-beta, forecast response most accurately.

There are 14 residues in the CDR3. Per the germline V gene, CDR1 is MNHNS and CDR2 is SASEGT. Trimming cost V 5 bases and J 0 bases, with 11 bases left between them. Ipilimumab-mediated CTLA-4 blockade plus focal radiation was given to patients having chemo-refractory metastatic non-small-cell lung cancer. J is TRBJ2-7 and V is TRBV6-1; possibly TRBD2 for D (5 bases). The sequenced sample was peripheral blood, obtained from a patient treated with radiotherapy plus ipilimumab. The clonotype was recovered from a human donor with non-small cell lung cancer who had stable disease on radiotherapy plus ipilimumab. The CDR3: CASSWTPSSYEQYF. For the CDR3, the DNA is TGTGCCAGCAGTTGGACTCCTAGCTCCTACGAGCAGTACTTC.